The 29 T cell receptor beta chains in this list originate from one sample, sequenced in a study of cytomegalovirus exposure and HLA in healthy donors. Primers included in the PCR were 60 Vbeta and 13 Jbeta primers. TCRdb's table, derived via immunoSEQ multiplex PCR, lists solely in-frame clones and lacks some. The sample carries tens of thousands of clones, 75% to 90% recorded once. The sequenced sample was PBMCs. The source is a man aged 50-59 years in good health and CMV-seropositive.

This sequence joins TRBV6-5 and TRBJ2-1; TRBD2 might be the D (6 bases). This CDR3 comprises 13 residues. CDR1 is MNHEY, CDR2 SVGAGI, per germline. V lost 7 bases, J lost 3 bases, and 10 bases lay in between. CDR3: CASTSAYYNEQFF. Written as DNA, the CDR3 is TGTGCCAGCACTAGCGCCTACTACAATGAGCAGTTCTTC.

V usage is TRBV4-1 and J usage is TRBJ2-2; D is uncertain. V was cut by 0 bases and J by 3 bases, with 5 bases left in between. Germline CDR1 reads MGHRA; CDR2 reads YSYEKL. This CDR3 is built from 14 residues. The DNA of the CDR3 is TGCGCCAGCAGCCAAGATCGGGACACCGGGGAGCTGTTTTTT. It encodes CASSQDRDTGELFF.

The gene calls are TRBV5-5 and TRBJ2-1, with no clear D. V shed 2 bases and J shed 8 bases, with 11 bases lying between them. Looked up from germline, CDR1 is SGHKS and CDR2 is YYEKEE (reference sequence). This CDR3 comprises 13 residues. Here the CDR3 DNA reads TGTGCCAGCAGCTTTGGCCCGGGTGATGAGCAGTTCTTC. Translated, it gives CASSFGPGDEQFF.

Only one count was recorded for this clone. This chain connects TRBV15 to TRBJ1-1; 11 positions match TRBD1. Looked up from germline, CDR1 is LNHNV and CDR2 is YYDKDF (reference sequence). This CDR3 has 14 residues. The V and J ends lost 6 bases and 11 bases, in that order; junction bases with no gene match: 11. CDR3 nucleotide sequence: TGTGCCACCAGAATGGACAGGGGGCGAGCGGATGCTTTCTTT. This codes for CATRMDRGRADAFF.

The chain carries TRBV7-2 and TRBJ1-2, with TRBD1 matching over 9 bases. Trimming at V came to 5 bases and at J to 0 bases, leaving 4 bases not matched to a gene. Per the germline V gene, CDR1 is SGHTA and CDR2 is FQGNSA. The CDR3 totals 15 residues. Written as DNA, the CDR3 is TGTGCCAGCAGCATTTACAGGGGGCCTAACTATGGCTACACCTTC. This sequence encodes CASSIYRGPNYGYTF.

The chain couples TRBV2 to TRBJ2-1; the D gene is possibly TRBD2 (6 bases). Germline V gene lookup returns CDR1 SNHLY and CDR2 FYNNEI. The CDR3 is 11 amino acids. V was cut by 10 bases and J by 6 bases, with 10 bases left in between. The CDR3 spells CATSGGNEQFF. DNA of the CDR3: TGTGCCACCTCCGGGGGCAATGAGCAGTTCTTC.

The genes are TRBV6-5 and TRBJ2-7, with 7 positions matching TRBD2. Germline CDR1 reads MNHEY; CDR2 reads SVGAGI. V lost 4 bases, J lost 5 bases, and 14 bases stayed unmatched. The CDR3 runs to 16 residues. The DNA of the CDR3 is TGTGCCAGCAGTTCCCCCGGGACTACACTTTTCAACGAGCAGTACTTC. Residues: CASSSPGTTLFNEQYF.

The chain is built from TRBV5-1 and TRBJ2-3; D is unresolved. The CDR3 has 15 residues. CDR1 and CDR2 (germline): SGHRS, YFSETQ. Trimming cost V 0 bases and J 1 base, with 9 bases left between them. Here the CDR3 DNA reads TGCGCCAGCAGCTTGGGAACAGACCGCACAGATACGCAGTATTTT. It encodes CASSLGTDRTDTQYF. Combining the CDR3 with reference TRBV5-1 and TRBJ2-3 gives the whole variable domain KAGVTQTPRYLIKTRGQQVTLSCSPISGHRSVSWYQQTPGQGLQFLFEYFSETQRNKGNFPGRFSGRQFSNSRSEMNVSTLELGDSALYLCASSLGTDRTDTQYFGPGTRLTVL.

V and J are TRBV18 and TRBJ1-4; TRBD1 matches 8 bases. Trimming took 4 bases from V and 7 from J; bases not matched to a gene: 2. Germline V gives CDR1 KGHSH, CDR2 LQKENI. CDR3 size: 13 residues. This chain's CDR3 is CASSRGTGEKLFF. CDR3 coding DNA: TGTGCCAGCTCACGGGGGACAGGTGAAAAACTGTTTTTT. The full variable domain, with the rest looked up from reference TRBV18 and TRBJ1-4, is NAGVMQNPRHLVRRRGQEARLRCSPMKGHSHVYWYRQLPEEGLKFMVYLQKENIIDESGMPKERFSAEFPKEGPSILRIQQVVRGDSAAYFCASSRGTGEKLFFGSGTQLSVL.

The V and J genes are TRBV5-4 and TRBJ2-7, with D maybe TRBD2 (6 bases). The germline CDR1 and CDR2 sequences are SGHNT and YYREEE (reference sequence). The CDR3 has 17 residues. V lost 4 bases, J lost 3 bases, and 23 bases lay in between. The CDR3 bases are TGTGCCAGCAGCCCCTACGGGTTGGAGGCGGACTACTACGAGCAGTACTTC. Translated, it gives CASSPYGLEADYYEQYF. The variable domain in full, with the rest retrieved from reference TRBV5-4 and TRBJ2-7, is ETGVTQSPTHLIKTRGQQVTLRCSSQSGHNTVSWYQQALGQGPQFIFQYYREEENGRGNFPPRFSGLQFPNYSSELNVNALELDDSALYLCASSPYGLEADYYEQYFGPGTRLTVT.

The chain has TRBV29-1 and TRBJ1-1; 7 nucleotides match TRBD1. The CDR3 runs to 12 residues. Germline trimming cut 8 bases from V and 8 bases from J; bases unmatched to any gene: 11. Per germline, CDR1 SQVTM and CDR2 ANQGSEA. DNA of the CDR3: TGCAGCTTTAACCCCAGGGGACAGGAAGCTTTCTTT. Protein product: CSFNPRGQEAFF.

This sequence joins TRBV4-1 and TRBJ2-3; D might be TRBD1 (6 bases). Germline CDR1 and CDR2: MGHRA and YSYEKL. This CDR3 has 15 residues. With 5 bases removed from V and 1 base from J, the gap between germline ends came to 13 bases. The CDR3 spells CASSFGQFRTDTQYF. The CDR3, as DNA: TGCGCCAGCAGCTTCGGACAGTTCCGCACAGATACGCAGTATTTT.

The chain uses TRBV5-1 and TRBJ2-3; a weak D match, TRBD2 (6 bases). Trimming removed 0 bases at V and 0 bases at J, with 11 bases between. This CDR3 region has 16 residues. In germline, CDR1 is SGHRS, CDR2 YFSETQ. The CDR3 region has the DNA TGCGCCAGCAGCTTGGTAGCGGTTACTAGCACAGATACGCAGTATTTT. This gives the protein CASSLVAVTSTDTQYF. The full variable domain, completed using reference TRBV5-1 and TRBJ2-3, is KAGVTQTPRYLIKTRGQQVTLSCSPISGHRSVSWYQQTPGQGLQFLFEYFSETQRNKGNFPGRFSGRQFSNSRSEMNVSTLELGDSALYLCASSLVAVTSTDTQYFGPGTRLTVL.

This chain joins TRBV10-3 and TRBJ1-1; D might be TRBD1 (5 bases). Trimming removed 7 bases at V and 0 bases at J, with 9 bases between. This CDR3 has 13 amino acids. Germline CDR1 ENHRY, CDR2 SYGVKD. The CDR3 protein is CAINQGVNTEAFF. The CDR3 coding sequence is TGTGCCATCAACCAGGGCGTGAACACTGAAGCTTTCTTT.

The rearrangement joins TRBV18 to TRBJ2-1; tentatively, D is TRBD1 (6 bases). V lost 3 bases and J lost 8, with 17 bases in between. Germline V gene sequence: CDR1 KGHSH, CDR2 LQKENI. The CDR3 has 15 residues. CDR3 coding DNA: TGTGCCAGCTCACCTTTAAGCGACCCAGGGGATGAGCAGTTCTTC. Amino acids: CASSPLSDPGDEQFF.

V and J are TRBV2 and TRBJ2-5, with 9 bases matching TRBD1. Germline V lookup: CDR1 SNHLY, CDR2 FYNNEI. V lost 6 bases and J lost 5; bases outside the gene matches: 7. This CDR3 spans 14 amino acids. CDR3 residues: CASSQYDRGETQYF. The CDR3 DNA follows: TGTGCCAGCAGCCAATATGACAGGGGGGAGACCCAGTACTTC.

The J gene is TRBJ1-2, the V gene TRBV19; D is uncertain. Germline CDR1 LNHDA, CDR2 SQIVND (reference sequence). The CDR3 has 12 residues. V shed 3 bases and J shed 7 bases, with 9 bases lying between them. CDR3 in amino acids: CASSISSAGYTF. CDR3 nucleotides: TGTGCCAGTAGTATTTCGAGTGCTGGCTACACCTTC. Together with reference TRBV19 and TRBJ1-2, the CDR3 gives the full variable domain: DGGITQSPKYLFRKEGQNVTLSCEQNLNHDAMYWYRQDPGQGLRLIYYSQIVNDFQKGDIAEGYSVSREKKESFPLTVTSAQKNPTAFYLCASSISSAGYTFGSGTRLTVV.

This clone was found a few times. This chain connects TRBV4-3 to TRBJ2-1, with 10 bases matching TRBD2. Germline values: CDR1 LGHNA, CDR2 YSLEER. CDR3 length: 17 residues. V was clipped by 0 bases and J by 2 bases; unmatched bases: 4. CDR3 in amino acids: CASSQEESGGAYNEQFF. The CDR3 DNA follows: TGCGCCAGCAGCCAAGAGGAGAGCGGGGGGGCCTACAATGAGCAGTTCTTC.

This chain uses TRBV29-1 with TRBJ1-3, with D tentatively TRBD1 (5 bases). V was cut by 7 bases and J by 0 bases, with 13 bases left in between. CDR1 and CDR2 from the germline V gene are SQVTM and ANQGSEA. This CDR3 is built from 14 residues. The CDR3 DNA reads as TGCAGCGCTCTGGACACCCTCTCTGGAAACACCATATATTTT. It translates to CSALDTLSGNTIYF.

The rearrangement joins TRBV7-8 to TRBJ2-3; maybe TRBD1 (6 bases). The CDR3 loop spans 14 amino acids. With 5 bases removed from V and 4 bases from J, the gap between germline ends came to 13 bases. Per germline, CDR1 SGHVS and CDR2 FQNEAQ. The CDR3 DNA sequence: TGTGCCAGCAGCCCTCTTGAGGGGGCAGATACGCAGTATTTT. It yields the protein CASSPLEGADTQYF.

This clone has just a few counts. Mismatch with germline at one junction end may stem from a read error. The gene calls are TRBV7-7 and TRBJ1-5; D might be TRBD1 (5 bases). The CDR3 consists of 20 residues. CDR1 is SSHAT and CDR2 is FNYEAQ in the germline V gene (reference sequence). CDR3 region: CASSFGEGRGENSVLPPQHF. The CDR3 bases are TGTGCTAGCAGCTTCGGGGAGGGCCGAGGGGAAAACTCCGTCCTTCCGCCCCAGCATTTT.

This clone showed up just a few times. The rearrangement joins TRBV27 to TRBJ2-7, with 10 bases identical to TRBD2. V lost 6 bases to trimming and J lost 1 base; unmatched junction nucleotides: 12. Germline CDR1 MNHEY, CDR2 SMNVEV (reference sequence). The CDR3 length is 17 residues. The CDR3 is CASSPGLAGEVSYEQYF. CDR3 in DNA: TGTGCCAGCAGCCCCGGGCTAGCGGGAGAGGTTTCCTACGAGCAGTACTTC.

This clone was seen a single time. The rearrangement joins TRBV30 to TRBJ1-3, with D uncertain. V was clipped by 4 bases and J by 0 bases, with 10 bases between them. The CDR3 extends over 14 amino acids. From germline, CDR1 is GTSNPN and CDR2 SVGIG (reference sequence). CDR3 region: CAWNLVSSGNTIYF. The CDR3 DNA reads TGTGCCTGGAACCTGGTGAGCTCTGGAAACACCATATATTTT.

This clone has only a few counts. One end of the junction fails to match germline, which may point to a read error. The chain is built from TRBV7-9 and TRBJ2-5; D possibly corresponds to TRBD2 (5 bases). Per germline, CDR1 SEHNR and CDR2 FQNEAQ (reference sequence). The CDR3 length is 16 residues. In DNA, the CDR3 is TGTTCCAGCAGCTCCTCAAGTCCCGTCCCGGGGGAGACCCAGTACTTC. Protein product: CSSSSSSPVPGETQYF.

The rearrangement uses TRBV5-6 and TRBJ2-3; 10 bases map to TRBD2. Germline CDR1 reads SGHDT; CDR2 reads YYEEEE. CDR3 length equals 19 residues. After removal of 2 bases from V and 1 base from J, the junction contained 13 bases not matched to a gene. The CDR3 DNA is TGTGCCAGCAGCTTCTATAGCGGGGGGTTTCCCCGGGGCACAGATACGCAGTATTTT. This sequence encodes CASSFYSGGFPRGTDTQYF.

The CDR3 loop reads CASKEGGTEAFF. The CDR3, as DNA: TGTGCCAGTAAAGAAGGGGGCACTGAAGCTTTCTTT. The chain combines TRBV19 with TRBJ1-1; D possibly corresponds to TRBD1 (6 bases). V lost 7 bases and J lost 4, with 10 bases in between. This CDR3 spans 12 amino acids. In germline, CDR1 is LNHDA, CDR2 SQIVND (reference sequence).

The V and J genes are TRBV5-6 and TRBJ2-7; 7 nucleotides agree with TRBD2. The ends lost 0 bases at V and 9 bases at J; junction bases unmatched: 12. The germline CDR1 and CDR2 sequences are SGHDT and YYEEEE. The CDR3 consists of 15 residues. Here the CDR3 DNA reads TGTGCCAGCAGCTTGGAACTAAGCGGGATCCCGCGGCAGTACTTC. Its translation is CASSLELSGIPRQYF.

The CDR3 nucleotides are TGTGCCAGCAGTTGGCAGGGGGCAGGGGCCGGGGAGCTGTTTTTT. The encoded protein is CASSWQGAGAGELFF. The rearrangement uses TRBV25-1 and TRBJ2-2; 8 bases agree with TRBD1. Trimming at V came to 5 bases and at J to 6 bases, leaving 8 bases not matched to a gene. CDR1 MGHDK and CDR2 SYGVNS come from the germline V gene. There are 15 residues in the CDR3.

This chain links TRBV4-3 with TRBJ1-2, with D unresolved. Germline CDR1 reads LGHNA; CDR2 reads YSLEER. V was shortened by 2 bases and J by 4 bases, with 8 bases between the two germline ends. The CDR3 is 13 residues long. CDR3 residues: CASSQPGFYGYTF. DNA of the CDR3: TGCGCCAGCAGCCAACCGGGTTTCTATGGCTACACCTTC.